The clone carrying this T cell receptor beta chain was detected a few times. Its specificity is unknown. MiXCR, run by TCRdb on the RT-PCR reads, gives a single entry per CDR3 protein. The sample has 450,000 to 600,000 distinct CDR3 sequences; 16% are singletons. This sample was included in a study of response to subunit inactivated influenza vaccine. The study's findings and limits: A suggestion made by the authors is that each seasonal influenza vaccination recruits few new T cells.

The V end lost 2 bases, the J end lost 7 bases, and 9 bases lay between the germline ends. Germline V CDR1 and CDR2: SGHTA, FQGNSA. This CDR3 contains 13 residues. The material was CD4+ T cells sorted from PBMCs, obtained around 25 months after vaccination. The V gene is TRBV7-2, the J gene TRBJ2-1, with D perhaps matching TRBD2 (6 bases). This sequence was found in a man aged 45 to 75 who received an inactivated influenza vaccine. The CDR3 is CASSLPTRNEQFF. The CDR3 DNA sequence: TGTGCCAGCAGCTTACCGACTAGGAATGAGCAGTTCTTC.